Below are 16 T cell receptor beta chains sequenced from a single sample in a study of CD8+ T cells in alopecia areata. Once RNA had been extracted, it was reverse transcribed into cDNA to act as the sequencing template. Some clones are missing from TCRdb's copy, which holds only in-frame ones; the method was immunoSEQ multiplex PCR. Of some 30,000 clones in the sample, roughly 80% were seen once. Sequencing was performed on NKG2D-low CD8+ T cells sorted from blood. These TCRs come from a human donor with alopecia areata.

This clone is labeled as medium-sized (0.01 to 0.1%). The CDR3 coding sequence is TGCAGCGTTGATGTCGTCCCCAATGAGCAGTTCTTC. Protein: CSVDVVPNEQFF. The genes are TRBV29-1 and TRBJ2-1; D is unclear. CDR3 size: 12 residues. The V end was cut by 3 bases, the J end by 6 bases, with 9 bases between. Germline CDR1 SQVTM, CDR2 ANQGSEA.

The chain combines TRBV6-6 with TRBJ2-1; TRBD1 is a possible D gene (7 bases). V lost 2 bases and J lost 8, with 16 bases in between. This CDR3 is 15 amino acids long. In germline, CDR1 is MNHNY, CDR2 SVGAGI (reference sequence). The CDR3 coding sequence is TGTGCCAGCAGTTACGGTGACAGGGAGGTCTATGAGCAGTTCTTC. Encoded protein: CASSYGDREVYEQFF.

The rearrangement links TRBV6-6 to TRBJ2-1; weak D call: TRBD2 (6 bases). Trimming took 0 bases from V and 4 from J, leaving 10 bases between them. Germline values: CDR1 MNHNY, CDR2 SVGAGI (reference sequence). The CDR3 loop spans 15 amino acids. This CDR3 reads CASSYSTGVYNEQFF. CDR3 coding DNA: TGTGCCAGCAGTTACTCGACGGGAGTTTACAATGAGCAGTTCTTC.

CDR3 in amino acids: CASSLVAGDNEQFF. DNA of the CDR3: TGTGCCAGCAGCTTAGTGGCGGGAGACAATGAGCAGTTCTTC. The chain carries TRBV7-9 and TRBJ2-1; 7 bases line up with TRBD2. With V trimmed by 1 base and J by 5 bases, 2 bases remained unmatched. Germline V lookup: CDR1 SEHNR, CDR2 FQNEAQ (reference sequence). This CDR3 has 14 amino acids.

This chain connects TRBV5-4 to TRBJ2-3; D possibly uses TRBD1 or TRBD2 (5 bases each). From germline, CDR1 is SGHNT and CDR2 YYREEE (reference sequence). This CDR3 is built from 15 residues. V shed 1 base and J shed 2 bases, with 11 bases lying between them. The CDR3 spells CASSLKGTLTDTQYF. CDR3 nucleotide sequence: TGTGCCAGCAGCTTGAAAGGGACCCTCACAGATACGCAGTATTTT.

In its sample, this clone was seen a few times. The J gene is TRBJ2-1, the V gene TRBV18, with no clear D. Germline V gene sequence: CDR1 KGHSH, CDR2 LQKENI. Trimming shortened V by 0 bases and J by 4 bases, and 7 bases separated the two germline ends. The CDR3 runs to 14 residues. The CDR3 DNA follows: TGTGCCAGCTCACCACCGAACCAATACAATGAGCAGTTCTTC. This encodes CASSPPNQYNEQFF.

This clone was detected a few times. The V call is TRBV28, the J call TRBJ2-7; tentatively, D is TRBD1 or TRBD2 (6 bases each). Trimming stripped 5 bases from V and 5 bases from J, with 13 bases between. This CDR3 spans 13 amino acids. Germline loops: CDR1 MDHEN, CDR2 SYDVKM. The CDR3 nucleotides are TGTGCCAGCAGTGACCGGGGGCCCCACGAGCAGTACTTC. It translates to CASSDRGPHEQYF.

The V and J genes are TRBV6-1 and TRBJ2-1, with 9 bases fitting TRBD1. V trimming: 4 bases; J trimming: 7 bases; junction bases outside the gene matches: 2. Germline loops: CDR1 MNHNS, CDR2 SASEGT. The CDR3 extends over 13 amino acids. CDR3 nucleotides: TGTGCCAGCAGTGCGGACAGGGGTAATGAGCAGTTCTTC. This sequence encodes CASSADRGNEQFF.

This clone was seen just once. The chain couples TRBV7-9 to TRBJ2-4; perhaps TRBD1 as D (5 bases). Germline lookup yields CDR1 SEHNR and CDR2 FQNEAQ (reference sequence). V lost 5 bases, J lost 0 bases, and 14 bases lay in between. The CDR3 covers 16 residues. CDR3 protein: CASSPGHPLAKNIQYF. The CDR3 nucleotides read TGTGCCAGCAGCCCAGGACATCCACTAGCCAAAAACATTCAGTACTTC.

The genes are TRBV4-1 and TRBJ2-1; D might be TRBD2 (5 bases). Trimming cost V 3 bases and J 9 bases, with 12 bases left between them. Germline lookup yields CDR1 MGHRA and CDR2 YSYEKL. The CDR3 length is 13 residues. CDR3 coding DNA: TGCGCCAGCAGCCAGGTATCTAGCAGTGAGCAGTTCTTC. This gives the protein CASSQVSSSEQFF.

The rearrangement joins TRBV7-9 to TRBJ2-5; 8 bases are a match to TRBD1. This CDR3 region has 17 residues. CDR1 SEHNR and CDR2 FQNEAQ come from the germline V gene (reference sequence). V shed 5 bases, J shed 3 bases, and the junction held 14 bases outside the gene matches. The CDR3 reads CASSPLLPDRAEETQYF. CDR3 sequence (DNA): TGTGCCAGCAGCCCTCTCCTCCCGGACAGGGCAGAAGAGACCCAGTACTTC.

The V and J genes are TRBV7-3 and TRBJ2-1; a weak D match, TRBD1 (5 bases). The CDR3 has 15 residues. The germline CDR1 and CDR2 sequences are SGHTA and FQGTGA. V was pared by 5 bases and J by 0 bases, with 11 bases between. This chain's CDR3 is CASSPQDGSYNEQFF. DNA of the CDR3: TGTGCCAGCAGCCCACAGGACGGCTCCTACAATGAGCAGTTCTTC.

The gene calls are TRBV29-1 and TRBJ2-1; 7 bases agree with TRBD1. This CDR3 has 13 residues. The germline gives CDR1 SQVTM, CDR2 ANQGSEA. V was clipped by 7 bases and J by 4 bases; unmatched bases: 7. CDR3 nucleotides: TGCAGCGGGGACCGGGACAGTTACAATGAGCAGTTCTTC. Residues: CSGDRDSYNEQFF.

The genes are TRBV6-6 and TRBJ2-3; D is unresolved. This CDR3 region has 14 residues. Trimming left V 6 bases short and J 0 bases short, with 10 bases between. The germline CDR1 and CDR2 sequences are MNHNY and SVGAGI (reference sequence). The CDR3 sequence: CASRYLESTDTQYF. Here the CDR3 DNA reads TGTGCCAGCAGGTACCTTGAGAGCACAGATACGCAGTATTTT.

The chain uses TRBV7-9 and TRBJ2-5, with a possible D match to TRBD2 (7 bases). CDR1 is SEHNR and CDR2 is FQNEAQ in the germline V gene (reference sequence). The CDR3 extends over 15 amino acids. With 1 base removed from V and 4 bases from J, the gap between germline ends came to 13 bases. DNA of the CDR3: TGTGCCAGCAGCTTAGTGGGGGGGCCGTCAGAGACCCAGTACTTC. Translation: CASSLVGGPSETQYF. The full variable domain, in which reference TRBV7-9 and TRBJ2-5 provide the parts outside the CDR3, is DTGVSQNPRHKITKRGQNVTFRCDPISEHNRLYWYRQTLGQGPEFLTYFQNEAQLEKSRLLSDRFSAERPKGSFSTLEIQRTEQGDSAMYLCASSLVGGPSETQYFGPGTRLLVL.

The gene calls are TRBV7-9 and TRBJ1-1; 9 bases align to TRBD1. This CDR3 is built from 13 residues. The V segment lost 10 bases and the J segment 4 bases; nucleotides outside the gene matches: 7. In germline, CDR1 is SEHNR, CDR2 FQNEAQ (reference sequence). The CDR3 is CATRDREFTEAFF. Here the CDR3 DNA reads TGTGCCACACGGGACAGGGAATTCACTGAAGCTTTCTTT.